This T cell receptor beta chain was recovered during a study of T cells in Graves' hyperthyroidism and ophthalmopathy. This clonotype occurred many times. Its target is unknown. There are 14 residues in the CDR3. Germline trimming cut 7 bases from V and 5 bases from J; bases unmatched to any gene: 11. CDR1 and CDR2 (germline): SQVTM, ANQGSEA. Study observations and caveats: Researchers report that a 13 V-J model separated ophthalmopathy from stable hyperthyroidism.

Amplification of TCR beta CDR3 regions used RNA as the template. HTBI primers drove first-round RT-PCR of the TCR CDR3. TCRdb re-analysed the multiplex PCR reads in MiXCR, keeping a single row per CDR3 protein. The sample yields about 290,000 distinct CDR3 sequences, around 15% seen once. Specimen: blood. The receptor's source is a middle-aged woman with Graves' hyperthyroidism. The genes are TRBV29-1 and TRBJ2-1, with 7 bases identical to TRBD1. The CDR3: CSGESGQVDNEQFF. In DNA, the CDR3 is TGCAGCGGAGAGTCCGGACAGGTAGACAATGAGCAGTTCTTC.